The 25 T cell receptor beta chains below come from one sample, sequenced in a study of CD8 T cells in Susac syndrome. With random hexamers, 0.5 to 1 ug RNA was reverse transcribed. From the immunoSEQ multiplex PCR reads, TCRdb called clonotypes with MiXCR, one entry per CDR3 protein. This table holds around 180,000 distinct CDR3 sequences, under 97% found once. The sample was CD4+ T cells from PBMCs. The source of these receptors is a human donor with multiple sclerosis.

This clonotype is a singleton in its sample. This chain connects TRBV28 to TRBJ1-5; D gene ambiguous. This CDR3 comprises 12 residues. CDR1 MDHEN and CDR2 SYDVKM come from the germline V gene. The V and J ends lost 2 bases and 8 bases respectively, with 7 bases between them. The CDR3 nucleotides are TGTGCCAGCAGTTTACTCGGTGAGCCCCAGCATTTT. Encoded protein: CASSLLGEPQHF. Full variable domain (missing parts from reference TRBV28 and TRBJ1-5): DVKVTQSSRYLVKRTGEKVFLECVQDMDHENMFWYRQDPGLGLRLIYFSYDVKMKEKGDIPEGYSVSREKKERFSLILESASTNQTSMYLCASSLLGEPQHFGDGTRLSIL.

The chain carries TRBV4-2 and TRBJ2-7; perhaps TRBD2 as D (7 bases). Trimming shortened V by 3 bases and J by 3 bases, and 15 bases separated the two germline ends. Germline V gene sequence: CDR1 LGHNA, CDR2 YNFKEQ. The CDR3 has 15 residues. CDR3 sequence: CASSQGGGQLYEQYF. The CDR3 nucleotides are TGTGCCAGCAGCCAGGGGGGGGGACAACTCTACGAGCAGTACTTC.

The rearrangement links TRBV25-1 to TRBJ1-1; D unresolved. Trimming cost V 7 bases and J 7 bases, with 13 bases left between them. CDR3 length equals 12 residues. The germline CDR1 and CDR2 sequences are MGHDK and SYGVNS. CDR3 sequence reads: CASTPGSGEAFF. CDR3 nucleotide sequence: TGTGCCAGCACTCCGGGTTCCGGTGAAGCTTTCTTT. Drawing the rest from reference TRBV25-1 and TRBJ1-1, the complete variable domain is EADIYQTPRYLVIGTGKKITLECSQTMGHDKMYWYQQDPGMELHLIHYSYGVNSTEKGDLSSESTVSRIRTEHFPLTLESARPSHTSQYLCASTPGSGEAFFGQGTRLTVV.

The V and J genes are TRBV30 and TRBJ2-3; no clear D. Per the germline V gene, CDR1 is GTSNPN and CDR2 is SVGIG (reference sequence). The CDR3 length is 13 residues. V lost 3 bases to trimming and J lost 2 bases, with 9 bases between them. Written as DNA, the CDR3 is TGTGCCTGGAGGAATGGCTACACAGATACGCAGTATTTT. Translating it yields CAWRNGYTDTQYF.

V usage is TRBV20-1 and J usage is TRBJ1-2, with unresolved D. The germline V gene has CDR1 DFQATT and CDR2 SNEGSKA (reference sequence). Deletions cut 3 bases from V and 5 bases from J, with 7 bases between. The CDR3 covers 11 residues. The CDR3 sequence is CSARGEYGYTF. CDR3 nucleotide sequence: TGCAGTGCTAGGGGTGAATATGGCTACACCTTC.

The CDR3 reads CASTREQGGQPQHF. DNA for the CDR3: TGTGCCAGCACCAGGGAGCAGGGTGGTCAGCCCCAGCATTTT. The gene calls are TRBV2 and TRBJ1-5, with D possibly TRBD1 on 5 matching bases. Germline CDR1 reads SNHLY; CDR2 reads FYNNEI. This CDR3 spans 14 amino acids. Trimming left V 7 bases short and J 6 bases short, with 16 bases between.

This rearrangement joins TRBV7-3 to TRBJ2-3, with a possible D match to TRBD1 (6 bases). The length of the CDR3 is 18 residues. V lost 5 bases to trimming and J lost 0 bases, with 21 bases between them. The germline V gene encodes CDR1 SGHTA and CDR2 FQGTGA. DNA for the CDR3: TGTGCCAGCAGCCCCGACCCAACAGGGAAGGCTAGCACAGATACGCAGTATTTT. Translating gives CASSPDPTGKASTDTQYF.

The rearrangement uses TRBV4-2 and TRBJ1-6, with TRBD1 identical over 9 bases. The CDR3 loop spans 15 amino acids. Germline CDR1 and CDR2: LGHNA and YNFKEQ. With V trimmed by 4 bases and J by 5 bases, 3 bases remained unmatched. CDR3 sequence: CASSPGDRDNSPLHF. CDR3 nucleotide sequence: TGTGCCAGCAGCCCGGGGGACAGGGATAATTCACCCCTCCACTTT.

V gene TRBV5-4 combines with J gene TRBJ1-4; tentatively, D is TRBD1 (6 bases). Germline V gives CDR1 SGHNT, CDR2 YYREEE (reference sequence). This CDR3 is 15 amino acids long. V was trimmed by 0 bases and J by 4 bases, leaving 10 bases between them. CDR3 in amino acids: CASSLGGHSNEKLFF. The CDR3, as DNA: TGTGCCAGCAGCTTGGGGGGACACAGTAATGAAAAACTGTTTTTT.

The rearrangement links TRBV7-9 to TRBJ1-4; D possibly corresponds to TRBD1 (6 bases). Germline CDR1 is SEHNR and CDR2 is FQNEAQ (reference sequence). The CDR3 is 15 amino acids. The germline V and J ends were trimmed by 8 bases and 3 bases, with 16 bases remaining between them. The CDR3 region has the DNA TGTGCCAGCCAGCCAGGTGACAGGCCTAATGAAAAACTGTTTTTT. Its protein product is CASQPGDRPNEKLFF.

J is TRBJ2-7 and V is TRBV2; 7 bases agree with TRBD1. The V gene's germline CDR1 is SNHLY and CDR2 FYNNEI. Losses at the gene ends were 4 bases for V and 0 bases for J; bases not matched to a gene: 6. CDR3 length equals 15 residues. CDR3 in amino acids: CASSGWTGDSYEQYF. CDR3 DNA sequence: TGTGCCAGCAGTGGCTGGACAGGAGACTCCTACGAGCAGTACTTC.

The V gene is TRBV9, the J gene TRBJ1-2; tentative D call: TRBD1 (5 bases). The V end lost 4 bases, the J end lost 3 bases, and 13 bases lay between the germline ends. The CDR3 is 14 residues long. Per the germline V gene, CDR1 is SGDLS and CDR2 is YYNGEE. For the CDR3, the DNA is TGTGCCAGCAGCCCCACTGGACAAGACTATGGCTACACCTTC. This translates into CASSPTGQDYGYTF.

This sequence joins TRBV9 and TRBJ2-5, with D hard to call. CDR1 is SGDLS and CDR2 is YYNGEE in the germline V gene. Trimming left V 0 bases short and J 5 bases short, with 11 bases between. The CDR3 is 14 residues long. Written as DNA, the CDR3 is TGTGCCAGCAGCGTAGATTGGGATGGGGAGACCCAGTACTTC. Its translation is CASSVDWDGETQYF.

This chain joins TRBV25-1 and TRBJ2-5, with no clear D. Looked up from germline, CDR1 is MGHDK and CDR2 is SYGVNS. This CDR3 spans 12 amino acids. V dropped 1 base and J dropped 5 bases, with 5 bases sitting between them. CDR3 sequence: CASSELTETQYF. Here the CDR3 DNA reads TGTGCCAGCAGTGAATTGACGGAGACCCAGTACTTC.

The chain uses TRBV11-1 and TRBJ2-5, with TRBD2 as a possible D gene (5 bases). Looked up from germline, CDR1 is SGHAT and CDR2 is FQDESV (reference sequence). Trimming pared 3 bases from V and 7 bases from J, leaving 12 bases between. The CDR3 totals 13 residues. The CDR3 loop reads CASSFGGIGTQYF. CDR3 coding DNA: TGTGCCAGCAGCTTTGGAGGAATCGGGACCCAGTACTTC.

The gene calls are TRBV12-3 or TRBV12-4 and TRBJ2-1; TRBD1 aligns across 8 bases. V lost 3 bases to trimming and J lost 8 bases; unmatched junction nucleotides: 9. The CDR3 contains 15 residues. Here the CDR3 DNA reads TGTGCCAGCAGTTTCCGAGGACAGGGTCCTCATGAGCAGTTCTTC. Translating gives CASSFRGQGPHEQFF.

Written as DNA, the CDR3 is TGTGCCTGCACTAGCGGGGGCTCCGAGCAGTACTTC. As protein: CACTSGGSEQYF. The chain uses TRBV30 and TRBJ2-7; 11 bases agree with TRBD2. The J segment lost 6 bases and the V segment lost 6 bases, leaving 4 bases of the junction unmatched. CDR1 is GTSNPN and CDR2 is SVGIG in the germline V gene (reference sequence). The CDR3 has 12 residues. The full variable domain, completed using reference TRBV30 and TRBJ2-7, is SQTIHQWPATLVQPVGSPLSLECTVEGTSNPNLYWYRQAAGRGLQLLFYSVGIGQISSEVPQNLSASRPQDRQFILSSKKLLLSDSGFYLCACTSGGSEQYFGPGTRLTVT.

This chain uses TRBV7-9 with TRBJ1-4; TRBD1 matches 9 bases. This CDR3 is 15 amino acids long. V was pared by 5 bases and J by 5 bases, with 6 bases of the junction left unmatched. CDR1 and CDR2 (germline): SEHNR, FQNEAQ (reference sequence). DNA of the CDR3: TGTGCCAGCAGCGTCACAGGGGGCGGAAATGAAAAACTGTTTTTT. Its translation is CASSVTGGGNEKLFF.

Here the CDR3 DNA reads TGTGCCAGCAGTTTCGGACGGGGGGGAGAGACCCAGTACTTC. Amino acid sequence: CASSFGRGGETQYF. The V gene is TRBV12-3 or TRBV12-4, the J gene TRBJ2-5; TRBD2 aligns across 8 bases. The junction had 4 bases not matched to a gene; V was cut back by 3 bases and J by 4 bases. CDR3 size: 14 residues.

This chain joins TRBV12-3 or TRBV12-4 and TRBJ2-3; 8 nucleotides match TRBD2. Trimming removed 6 bases from V and 0 bases from J; junction bases left unmatched: 8. The CDR3 has 16 residues. CDR3 amino acids: CASRIGGEASTDTQYF. CDR3 nucleotide sequence: TGTGCCAGCAGGATCGGGGGGGAAGCTAGCACAGATACGCAGTATTTT.

The V gene is TRBV15, the J gene TRBJ1-2; D is unclear. The ends were cut back, 0 bases at V and 7 bases at J, with 6 bases in the middle. Germline V gene data show CDR1 as LNHNV and CDR2 as YYDKDF (reference sequence). The CDR3 totals 12 residues. The CDR3 here is CATSRDNSGYTF. The CDR3 DNA sequence: TGTGCCACCAGCAGAGATAATAGTGGCTACACCTTC.

The genes are TRBV3-1 and TRBJ2-1; a possible D gene is TRBD2 (5 bases). V was pared by 1 base and J by 9 bases, with 16 bases between. The CDR3 loop spans 15 amino acids. Germline V gene lookup returns CDR1 LGHDT and CDR2 YNNKEL (reference sequence). The CDR3 loop reads CASSQAANTGIEQFF. In DNA form, the CDR3 reads TGTGCCAGCAGCCAAGCTGCAAATACCGGGATTGAGCAGTTCTTC.

This chain uses TRBV9 with TRBJ2-5; TRBD2 is a possible D gene (5 bases). The CDR3 loop spans 14 amino acids. Germline-derived CDR1 and CDR2 are SGDLS and YYNGEE. V was clipped by 0 bases and J by 4 bases, with 10 bases between them. The CDR3 bases are TGTGCCAGCAGCGTAGGAGGGAACGGAGAGACCCAGTACTTC. It encodes CASSVGGNGETQYF.

The chain has TRBV9 and TRBJ1-1, with D possibly being TRBD1 (5 bases). There are 13 residues in the CDR3. Trimming left V 0 bases short and J 5 bases short, with 8 bases between. The V gene's germline CDR1 is SGDLS and CDR2 YYNGEE. CDR3 DNA sequence: TGTGCCAGCAGCGTAGTGCGGGGGACTGAAGCTTTCTTT. Its translation: CASSVVRGTEAFF.

In nucleotides, the CDR3 is TGTGCCAGCAGCACAGGGTTGTCGGGCACAGATACGCAGTATTTT. Translating gives CASSTGLSGTDTQYF. The chain carries TRBV12-3 or TRBV12-4 and TRBJ2-3; weak D call: TRBD1 (6 bases). This CDR3 contains 15 residues. The ends were cut back, 6 bases at V and 1 base at J, with 14 bases in the middle.